The entry below gives a single T cell receptor (beta chain) sequence along with its context. These data belong to a study of blood T cell repertoires in COVID-19. Across the whole study: Samples taken during acute and convalescent COVID-19 were collected in the United States, Italy and Spain. Sources were T cells, B-cell-depleted T cells, or PBMCs; the material itself was cDNA or gDNA.

In the original analysis: Amplifying reference gene primers gave estimates of nucleated cell counts. Here immunoSEQ multiplex PCR was the method, and the copy in TCRdb shows in-frame clones only, minus some. V and J calls and clone size are given by that table; D and trimming were obtained from the DNA. Among 50,000 to 65,000 clones, roughly 89% were seen once, and the ten largest hold under 5%. This CDR3 is built from 14 residues. Germline CDR1 reads SGHDN; CDR2 reads FVKESK. Trimming removed 3 bases from V and 2 bases from J, with 10 bases in between. The sample was peripheral blood. The sequence came from a man aged 55 to 70 with active COVID-19. The chain is built from TRBV14 and TRBJ2-5; D perhaps matches TRBD1 (6 bases). CDR3 protein: CASSHRGWQETQYF. DNA of the CDR3: TGTGCCAGCAGCCACAGGGGTTGGCAAGAGACCCAGTACTTC. Filled out from reference TRBV14 and TRBJ2-5, the complete variable domain reads EAGVTQFPSHSVIEKGQTVTLRCDPISGHDNLYWYRRVMGKEIKFLLHFVKESKQDESGMPNNRFLAERTGGTYSTLKVQPAELEDSGVYFCASSHRGWQETQYFGPGTRLLVL.